A selection of T cell receptor beta chains follows, all from one sample in a study of molecular identifiers for immune sequencing clone quantification. TCRdb reanalysed the PCR reads using MiXCR and keeps one entry per CDR3 protein. The table lists 15,000 to 20,000 distinct CDR3 sequences, around 23% of them singletons, with about 6.4% in the top ten. The sample taken for sequencing was naive CD8+ T cells from blood, with Jurkat cell RNA spiked in. The receptor set was obtained from a human donor in good health. Some libraries in this study had Jurkat cell RNA spiked in. Each CDR3 is given with its conserved first and last residue. The D gene is left open where the match is weak. A row's size may be missing; if present it is once, few, many or a size class.

J gene | V gene | CDR3 length | clone size | D gene | CDR3 DNA | CDR3 protein
TRBJ2-1 | TRBV7-9 | 16 | many | TRBD2 | TGTGCCAGCAGCTACCCAAGCGGGAGCTCCTACAATGAGCAGTTCTTC | CASSYPSGSSYNEQFF
TRBJ2-3 | TRBV5-6 | 12 | many | NA | TGTGCCAGCAGCTTAAGCACAGATACGCAGTATTTT | CASSLSTDTQYF
TRBJ2-7 | TRBV19 | 15 | few | NA | TGTGCCAGTAGTTACGGGACACACCTTCCCTACGAGCAGTACTTC | CASSYGTHLPYEQYF
TRBJ2-3 | TRBV7-9 | 16 | few | NA | TGTGCCAGCAGCTTACTCGAACCGAGCGCCACAGATACGCAGTATTTT | CASSLLEPSATDTQYF
TRBJ1-1 | TRBV12-3/TRBV12-4 | 14 | many | TRBD1 | TGTGCCAGCGGCCTGGGACAGGGGAACACTGAAGCTTTCTTT | CASGLGQGNTEAFF
TRBJ1-5 | TRBV29-1 | 13 | few | TRBD1 | TGCAGCGTTTCAGGGGGTTACAATCAGCCCCAGCATTTT | CSVSGGYNQPQHF
TRBJ2-1 | TRBV28 | 17 | many | NA | TGTGCCAGCAGTTTAGGTGTCCCCGGGACGGGGTTCAATGAGCAGTTCTTC | CASSLGVPGTGFNEQFF
TRBJ2-1 | TRBV10-1 | 13 | many | NA | TGCGCCAGCAGTACAAACCCCTACAATGAGCAGTTCTTC | CASSTNPYNEQFF
TRBJ2-3 | TRBV2 | 13 | NA | NA | TGTGCCAGCAGGGTAAATCGCACAGATACGCAGTATTTT | CASRVNRTDTQYF
TRBJ2-7 | TRBV4-2 | 19 | many | NA | TGTGCCAGCAGCCAAGATGTTTTTGCAGGACTCCATTCCGACTACGAGCAGTACTTC | CASSQDVFAGLHSDYEQYF
TRBJ2-3 | TRBV12-3/TRBV12-4 | 14 | many | NA | TGTGCCAGCAGCCGGACAACTAGCACAGATACGCAGTATTTT | CASSRTTSTDTQYF
TRBJ2-7 | TRBV6-2/TRBV6-3 | 14 | NA | NA | TGTGCCAGCAGTTACACCCAGGTCCTCTACGAGCAGTACTTC | CASSYTQVLYEQYF
TRBJ2-2 | TRBV13 | 16 | few | NA | TGTGCCAGCAGCTTAGGAGGAGGACTCAACACCGGGGAGCTGTTTTTT | CASSLGGGLNTGELFF
TRBJ2-3 | TRBV5-1 | 15 | many | NA | TGCGCCAGCAGCTTGTTGTACAGCAGCACAGATACGCAGTATTTT | CASSLLYSSTDTQYF
TRBJ2-1 | TRBV4-3 | 13 | NA | NA | TGCGCCAGCAGCCAAGAGGGCCGCTCTGAGCAGTCCTTC | CASSQEGRSEQSF
TRBJ2-3 | TRBV28 | 15 | NA | TRBD1 | TGTGCCAGCAGTCTTGTCAGGGGGAGCACAGATACGCAGTATTTT | CASSLVRGSTDTQYF
TRBJ2-5 | TRBV10-3 | 13 | many | NA | TGTGCCATCAGTGGGGCCGGGCCGGAGACCCAGTACTTC | CAISGAGPETQYF
TRBJ1-2 | TRBV9 | 14 | many | TRBD1 | TGTGCCAGCAGCTTGGGACAGGTGTACTATGGCTACACCTTC | CASSLGQVYYGYTF
TRBJ1-5 | TRBV19 | 15 | NA | NA | TGTGCCAGTAGTATGGGAGCAAATAGCAATCAGCCCCAGCATTTT | CASSMGANSNQPQHF
TRBJ2-7 | TRBV4-1 | 13 | many | NA | TGCGCCAGCAGCGTCCTACTGGAGTACGAGCAGTACTTC | CASSVLLEYEQYF
TRBJ1-5 | TRBV11-2 | 15 | many | NA | TGTGCCAGCAGCTTGGAGGGGTTGAGCAATCAGCCCCAGCATTTT | CASSLEGLSNQPQHF
TRBJ2-7 | TRBV28 | 12 | NA | TRBD2 | TGTGCCAGCAGTGGGCTAGCGGGAAGAGAGTACTTC | CASSGLAGREYF
TRBJ2-1 | TRBV11-2 | 20 | many | TRBD2 | TGTGCCAGCAGCGTGGGACTAGCGGGAGGGCCTGTGGGGTCCTACAATGAGCAGTTCTTC | CASSVGLAGGPVGSYNEQFF
TRBJ2-5 | TRBV28 | 14 | medium-sized | NA | TGTGCCAGCAGTCGCCAACGGCAGGGAAAGACCCAGTACTTC | CASSRQRQGKTQYF
TRBJ1-2 | TRBV6-5 | 12 | NA | NA | TGTGCCAGCAGTTCCTCCCGAGTCGGCTACACCTTC | CASSSSRVGYTF
TRBJ1-4 | TRBV19 | 14 | NA | NA | TGTGCCAGTAGATTGACAGCGACCGATAAAAAACTGTTTTTT | CASRLTATDKKLFF
TRBJ2-7 | TRBV6-2/TRBV6-3 | 17 | medium-sized | NA | TGTGCCAGCAGTTACTCGAGAGACGCCGCTGGGGGACCCGAGCAGTACTTC | CASSYSRDAAGGPEQYF
TRBJ2-3 | TRBV9 | 15 | many | NA | TGTGCCAGCAGCCAGGGAGGAGGGTTCACAGATACGCAGTATTTT | CASSQGGGFTDTQYF
TRBJ2-2 | TRBV9 | 12 | few | NA | TGTGCCAGCAGCGTGGACCTCGGGGAGCTGTTTTTT | CASSVDLGELFF
TRBJ2-2 | TRBV3-1 | 20 | many | TRBD2 | TGTGCCAGCAGCCTCAAATCTCTGGGACTAGCGGGACGAACCAACGGGGAGCTGTTTTTT | CASSLKSLGLAGRTNGELFF
TRBJ2-3 | TRBV27 | 14 | NA | TRBD2 | TGTGCCGGCAGTTTGGGGGGGGGCACAGATACGCAGTATTTT | CAGSLGGGTDTQYF
TRBJ2-3 | TRBV7-8 | 12 | NA | NA | TGTGCCAGCAGCAAACTAGCAGATACGCAGTATTTT | CASSKLADTQYF
TRBJ2-7 | TRBV5-4 | 13 | few | NA | TGTGCCAGCAGCTCCGCGGGCTCCTACGAGCAGTACTTC | CASSSAGSYEQYF
TRBJ2-7 | TRBV9 | 12 | many | NA | TGTGCCAGCAGCGGGACAGCACGCGAGCAGTACTTC | CASSGTAREQYF
TRBJ2-5 | TRBV4-2 | 14 | NA | TRBD1 | TGTACCAGCAGCCCCACAGGGGGCAGAGAGACCCAGTACTTC | CTSSPTGGRETQYF
TRBJ2-4 | TRBV28 | 17 | medium-sized | TRBD2 | TGTGCCAGCAAACCCTATAGCGGGAGGACTACCAAAAACATTCAGTACTTC | CASKPYSGRTTKNIQYF
TRBJ1-1 | TRBV7-2 | 14 | NA | NA | TGTGCCAGCAGCTGGGGACTTTTAAACACTGAAGCTTTCTTT | CASSWGLLNTEAFF
TRBJ1-1 | TRBV7-9 | 17 | many | TRBD1 | TGTGCCAGCAGCCCGACGGACAGGGACCTCATGAACACTGAAGCTTTCTTT | CASSPTDRDLMNTEAFF
TRBJ2-1 | TRBV10-3 | 13 | many | TRBD2 | TGTGCCATCAGTGAGCCCGGACTAGCGGGACAGTTCTTC | CAISEPGLAGQFF
TRBJ2-3 | TRBV28 | 17 | few | TRBD2 | TGTGCCAGCAGTTTTTTAGCGGGAGTAAAAAATACAGATACGCAGTATTTT | CASSFLAGVKNTDTQYF
TRBJ2-7 | TRBV5-4 | 16 | NA | NA | TGTGCCAGCAGCTTGGACGACGTCGGGGGTTACGGGGAGCAGTACTTC | CASSLDDVGGYGEQYF
TRBJ2-3 | TRBV6-6 | 11 | many | NA | TGTGCCAGCAGTACTACCGGAACGCAGTATTTT | CASSTTGTQYF
TRBJ2-1 | TRBV7-9 | 17 | medium-sized | NA | TGTGCCAGCAGCTTAGCAATCCAGACGGGTACCTACAATGAGCAGTTCTTC | CASSLAIQTGTYNEQFF
TRBJ2-1 | TRBV4-1 | 14 | few | TRBD2 | TGCGCCAGCAGCCAGCCTAGCGGGAAGAATGAGCAGTTCTTC | CASSQPSGKNEQFF
TRBJ2-1 | TRBV28 | 16 | few | TRBD2 | TGTGCCAGCAGTCTCCCGACTAGCAACAAACAATATGAGCAGTTCTTC | CASSLPTSNKQYEQFF
TRBJ2-2 | TRBV6-5 | 14 | medium-sized | NA | TGTGCCAGCAGCCTCCGGGTTACCACCGGGGAGCTGTTTTTT | CASSLRVTTGELFF
TRBJ2-5 | TRBV12-3/TRBV12-4 | 16 | few | TRBD2 | TGTGCCAGCAGTTTCGGAAATAGCGGGGAGGGAGAGACCCAGTACTTC | CASSFGNSGEGETQYF
TRBJ2-7 | TRBV28 | 16 | few | NA | TGTGCCAGCAGTTTTAGTGGTCTTCAGGTGCACTACGAGCAGTACTTC | CASSFSGLQVHYEQYF
TRBJ2-7 | TRBV29-1 | 15 | many | TRBD1 | TGCAGCGTTGAAGTTCCGGGACAGAGCTCCTACGAGCAGTACTTC | CSVEVPGQSSYEQYF
TRBJ2-7 | TRBV28 | 16 | few | TRBD2 | TGTGCCAGCAGCACCGACGCGGGAGTTCTTTCCTACGAGCAGTACTTC | CASSTDAGVLSYEQYF
TRBJ2-5 | TRBV9 | 14 | medium-sized | TRBD2 | TGTGCCAGCAGCGTTACTAGCGGGCAAGAGACCCAGTACTTC | CASSVTSGQETQYF
TRBJ2-7 | TRBV7-9 | 14 | NA | TRBD1 | TGTGCCAGCAGCTTAGCCCAGGGACAGTACGAGCAGTACTTC | CASSLAQGQYEQYF
TRBJ1-4 | TRBV15 | 16 | many | TRBD1 | TGTGCCACCAGCAAGCGCCTCGGGACAGGGGACCTTAAAGGGGTTTTT | CATSKRLGTGDLKGVF
TRBJ2-1 | TRBV6-5 | 14 | many | TRBD2 | TGTGCCGCCAGCGGGCTAGCGGGAGGCAATGAGCAGTTCTTC | CAASGLAGGNEQFF
TRBJ2-2 | TRBV10-3 | 13 | many | NA | TGTGCCATCCATGACACGAACACCGGGGAGCTGTTTTTT | CAIHDTNTGELFF